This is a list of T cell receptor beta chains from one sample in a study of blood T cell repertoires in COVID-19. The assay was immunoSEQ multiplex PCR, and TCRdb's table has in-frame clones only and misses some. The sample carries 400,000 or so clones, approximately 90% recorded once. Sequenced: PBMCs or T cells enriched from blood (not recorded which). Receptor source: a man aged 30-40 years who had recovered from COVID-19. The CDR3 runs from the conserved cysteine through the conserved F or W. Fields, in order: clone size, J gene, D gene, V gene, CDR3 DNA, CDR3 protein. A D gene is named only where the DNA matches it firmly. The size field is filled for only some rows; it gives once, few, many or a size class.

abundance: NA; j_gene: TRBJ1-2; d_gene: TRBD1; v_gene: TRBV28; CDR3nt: TGTGCCAGCAGTTTTCAGGGGGCCTATGGCTACACCTTC; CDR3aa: CASSFQGAYGYTF
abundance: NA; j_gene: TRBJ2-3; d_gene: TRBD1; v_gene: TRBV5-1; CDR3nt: TGCGCCAGCAGCTTTCCCGGACAGGGGGCTGGAGATACGCAGTATTTT; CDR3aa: CASSFPGQGAGDTQYF
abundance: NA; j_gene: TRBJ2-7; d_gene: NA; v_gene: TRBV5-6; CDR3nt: TGTGCCAGCAGCCGTGACCGAGGCGGGGTCTCCTACGAGCAGTACTTC; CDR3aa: CASSRDRGGVSYEQYF
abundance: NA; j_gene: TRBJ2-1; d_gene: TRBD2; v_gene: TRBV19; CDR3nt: TGTGCCAGTATTGCTGGCGGGAGCTCCTACAATGAGCAGTTCTTC; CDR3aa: CASIAGGSSYNEQFF
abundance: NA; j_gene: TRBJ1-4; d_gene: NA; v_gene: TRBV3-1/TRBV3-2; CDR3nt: TGTGCCAGCAGCCATTTGAACTTGGGCAGGTCTAATGAAAAACTGTTTTTT; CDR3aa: CASSHLNLGRSNEKLFF
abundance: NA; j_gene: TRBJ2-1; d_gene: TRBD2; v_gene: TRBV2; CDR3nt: TGTGCCACCCTAGCGGGAGGAGATTACAATGAGCAGTTCTTC; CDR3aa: CATLAGGDYNEQFF
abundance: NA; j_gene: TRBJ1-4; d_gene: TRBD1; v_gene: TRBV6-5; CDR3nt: TGTGCCAGCCGGCCAGGGGGTAGTGAAAAACTGTTTTTT; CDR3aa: CASRPGGSEKLFF
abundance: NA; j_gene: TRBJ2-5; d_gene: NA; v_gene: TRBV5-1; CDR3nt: TGCGCCAGCAGCTCACAGGGTTCGGGAGAGACCCAGTACTTC; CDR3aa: CASSSQGSGETQYF
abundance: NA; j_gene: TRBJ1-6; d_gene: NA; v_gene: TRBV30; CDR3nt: TGTGCCTGGAGCGGACAGCCTTATAATTCACCCCTCCACTTT; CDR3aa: CAWSGQPYNSPLHF
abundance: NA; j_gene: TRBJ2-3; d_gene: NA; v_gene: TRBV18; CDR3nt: TGTGCCAGCTCACCACTTCTAGCGACAAGCACAGATACGCAGTATTTT; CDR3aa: CASSPLLATSTDTQYF
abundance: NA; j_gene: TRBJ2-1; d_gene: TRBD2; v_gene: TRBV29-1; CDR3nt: TGCAGCACCTCAAGGACTAGCGGGAACAATGAGCAGTTCTTC; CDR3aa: CSTSRTSGNNEQFF
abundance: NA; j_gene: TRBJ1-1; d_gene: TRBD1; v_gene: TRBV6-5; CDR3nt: TGTGCCAGCAGTCCGCAGGGGGCTCGGACTGAAGCTTTCTTT; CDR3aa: CASSPQGARTEAFF
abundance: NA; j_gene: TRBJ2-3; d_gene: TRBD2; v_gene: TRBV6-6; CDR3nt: TGTGCCAGCAGTCCCTTTAGCGGGAGGGCCTCGCCAGATACGCAGTATTTT; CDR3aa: CASSPFSGRASPDTQYF
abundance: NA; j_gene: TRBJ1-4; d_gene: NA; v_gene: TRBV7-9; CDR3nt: TGTGCCAGCAGCTTGATTAGGACCTCGGGGGAACTGTTTTTT; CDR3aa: CASSLIRTSGELFF
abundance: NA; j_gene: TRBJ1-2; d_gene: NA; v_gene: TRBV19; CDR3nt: TGTGCCAGTTCCACAGGGAGCCTCTATGGCTACACCTTC; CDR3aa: CASSTGSLYGYTF
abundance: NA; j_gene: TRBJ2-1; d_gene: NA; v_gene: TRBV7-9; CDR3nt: TGTGCCAGCAGCAAGTTCAGAGACACCGATGAGCAGTTCTTC; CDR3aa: CASSKFRDTDEQFF
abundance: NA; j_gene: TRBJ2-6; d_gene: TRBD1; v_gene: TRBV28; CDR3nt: TGTGCCAGCAGTTTACCTCCGGGACAGGGGCCGACCCACTCTGGGGCCAACGTCCTGACTTTC; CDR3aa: CASSLPPGQGPTHSGANVLTF
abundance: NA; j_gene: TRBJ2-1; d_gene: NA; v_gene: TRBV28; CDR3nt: TGTGCCAGCAAGCCACAGGGCTACAATGAGCAGTTCTTC; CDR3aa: CASKPQGYNEQFF
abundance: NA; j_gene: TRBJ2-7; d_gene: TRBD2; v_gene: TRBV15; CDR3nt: TGTGCCACCAGCACACTAGCGAGAAACTCCTACGAGCAGTACTTC; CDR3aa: CATSTLARNSYEQYF
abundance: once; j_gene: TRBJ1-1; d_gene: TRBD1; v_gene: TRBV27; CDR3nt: TGTGCCAGCAGTTTATCGACAGGGGTTACTGAAGCTTTCTTT; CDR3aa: CASSLSTGVTEAFF
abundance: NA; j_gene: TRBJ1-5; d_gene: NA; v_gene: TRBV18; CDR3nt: TGTGCCAGCTCAAGGGACAATTATAGCAATCAGCCCCAGCATTTT; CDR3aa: CASSRDNYSNQPQHF
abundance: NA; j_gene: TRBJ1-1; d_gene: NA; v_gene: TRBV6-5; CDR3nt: TGTGCCAGCAAACTCCGGGGGTCTGAAGCTTTCTTT; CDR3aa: CASKLRGSEAFF
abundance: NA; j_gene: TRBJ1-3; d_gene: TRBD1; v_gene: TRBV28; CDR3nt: TGTGCCAGCAGCCCCGGGACAGATGGAAACACCATATATTTT; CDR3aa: CASSPGTDGNTIYF
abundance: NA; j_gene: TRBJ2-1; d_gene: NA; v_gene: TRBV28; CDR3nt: TGTGCCAGCAGTTTTCGAAAGACTGCCACCTACAATGAGCAGTTCTTC; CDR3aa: CASSFRKTATYNEQFF
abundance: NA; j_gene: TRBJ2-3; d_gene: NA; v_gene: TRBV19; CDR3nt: TGTGCCAGTAGTATCGTGGCAGGGGGGTCTAGCACAGATACGCAGTATTTT; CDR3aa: CASSIVAGGSSTDTQYF
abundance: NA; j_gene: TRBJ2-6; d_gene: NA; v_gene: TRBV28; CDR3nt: TGTGCCAGCAGCCTGGGGGCTACCGGGGCCAACGTCCTGACTTTC; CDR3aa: CASSLGATGANVLTF
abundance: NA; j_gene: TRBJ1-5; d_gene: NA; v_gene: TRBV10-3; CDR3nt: TGTGCCATCAGCGGTACTAGCAATCAGCCCCAGCATTTT; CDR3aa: CAISGTSNQPQHF
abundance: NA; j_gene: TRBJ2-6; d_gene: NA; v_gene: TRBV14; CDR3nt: TGTGCCAGCAGCCAACGAGCGATAGGGGCCAACGTCCTGACTTTC; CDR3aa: CASSQRAIGANVLTF